The 21 T cell receptor beta chains below were found in one sample sequenced in a study of blood T cell repertoires in COVID-19. Libraries were prepared by immunoSEQ multiplex PCR; TCRdb keeps only in-frame clonotypes and omits some of them. The table includes about 210,000 clones, over 70% detected once. The sample consisted of peripheral blood. These receptors all come from a man aged 45-60 years with active or convalescent COVID-19.

This chain uses TRBV18 with TRBJ2-3, with TRBD2 identical over 12 bases. Germline V gene sequence: CDR1 KGHSH, CDR2 LQKENI. Trimming at V came to 0 bases and at J to 0 bases, leaving 7 bases not matched to a gene. The CDR3 spans 19 residues. CDR3 protein: CASSPPSASGRVSTDTQYF. CDR3 sequence (DNA): TGTGCCAGCTCACCACCGTCGGCTAGCGGGAGGGTTAGCACAGATACGCAGTATTTT. The full variable domain, in which reference TRBV18 and TRBJ2-3 provide the parts outside the CDR3, is NAGVMQNPRHLVRRRGQEARLRCSPMKGHSHVYWYRQLPEEGLKFMVYLQKENIIDESGMPKERFSAEFPKEGPSILRIQQVVRGDSAAYFCASSPPSASGRVSTDTQYFGPGTRLTVL.

CDR3 coding DNA: TGTGCCAGCAGTGCAGGACAGGGGTTTGGAAACACCATATATTTT. Protein product: CASSAGQGFGNTIYF. The chain carries TRBV2 and TRBJ1-3; 9 bases line up with TRBD1. V was clipped by 4 bases and J by 3 bases; unmatched bases: 4. This CDR3 spans 15 amino acids. The germline V gene has CDR1 SNHLY and CDR2 FYNNEI.

The chain has TRBV6-1 and TRBJ2-3; D call uncertain. V was cut by 3 bases and J by 5 bases, with 6 bases left in between. The length of the CDR3 is 12 residues. Per the germline V gene, CDR1 is MNHNS and CDR2 is SASEGT. CDR3 DNA sequence: TGTGCCAGCAGTGAGGTCGGAGATACGCAGTATTTT. This translates into CASSEVGDTQYF.

This chain links TRBV20-1 with TRBJ2-4, with 10 nucleotides matching TRBD2. Germline-derived CDR1 and CDR2 are DFQATT and SNEGSKA (reference sequence). There are 14 residues in the CDR3. The J segment lost 6 bases and the V segment lost 3 bases, leaving 5 bases of the junction unmatched. This CDR3 reads CSASWASGGNIQYF. The CDR3 DNA is TGCAGTGCTAGTTGGGCTAGCGGGGGAAACATTCAGTACTTC.

This chain joins TRBV30 and TRBJ2-3; 8 nucleotides match TRBD1. The CDR3 is made up of 14 amino acids. Germline trimming cut 4 bases from V and 5 bases from J; bases unmatched to any gene: 8. Germline loops: CDR1 GTSNPN, CDR2 SVGIG (reference sequence). In DNA form, the CDR3 reads TGTGCCTGGATCGGCGCAGGGGGCATAGATACGCAGTATTTT. Translation gives CAWIGAGGIDTQYF.

This chain connects TRBV7-8 to TRBJ2-3, with TRBD2 matching over 7 bases. This CDR3 spans 16 amino acids. Trimming took 1 base from V and 2 from J; bases not matched to a gene: 6. Germline CDR1 is SGHVS and CDR2 is FQNEAQ. CDR3 in DNA: TGTGCCAGCAGCTTAGAGGGAGGGCTGGACACAGATACGCAGTATTTT. The encoded protein is CASSLEGGLDTDTQYF.

The chain is built from TRBV6-5 and TRBJ1-6; 10 bases line up with TRBD1. The CDR3 length is 14 residues. Germline assignment: CDR1 MNHEY and CDR2 SVGAGI. V shed 5 bases, J shed 10 bases, and the junction held 5 bases outside the gene matches. CDR3 nucleotides: TGTGCCAGCAGTACCGGGACAGGGGCCTCACCCCTCCACTTT. Its protein product is CASSTGTGASPLHF.

The genes are TRBV11-2 and TRBJ1-4; 8 bases match TRBD1. Germline values: CDR1 SGHAT, CDR2 FQNNGV. CDR3 length: 14 amino acids. V gave up 5 bases and J gave up 4 bases; unmatched junction bases: 3. In DNA form, the CDR3 reads TGTGCCAGCAGCGTGGACAGGGTTAATGAAAAACTGTTTTTT. Its translation is CASSVDRVNEKLFF.

The J gene is TRBJ1-6, the V gene TRBV20-1; D remains ambiguous. Germline values: CDR1 DFQATT, CDR2 SNEGSKA (reference sequence). CDR3 length: 14 amino acids. V shed 3 bases and J shed 10 bases, with 16 bases lying between them. The CDR3 sequence is CSASVDRFRSPLHF. The CDR3, as DNA: TGCAGTGCTAGTGTGGATAGGTTCAGGTCACCCCTCCACTTT.

This clone came up once. CDR3 in DNA: TGCGCCAGCAGCTTAAGACAGATGCGCGAGCAGTACTTC. It codes for CASSLRQMREQYF. V gene TRBV5-1 combines with J gene TRBJ2-7; D may be TRBD1 (5 bases). Germline V gene lookup returns CDR1 SGHRS and CDR2 YFSETQ. Trimming removed 2 bases from V and 6 bases from J, with 12 bases in between. The CDR3 sequence is 13 residues long.

This clone was counted a few times. The chain carries TRBV7-8 and TRBJ2-7, with D possibly TRBD1 on 6 matching bases. The CDR3 runs to 13 residues. V lost 5 bases, J lost 4 bases, and 12 bases lay in between. Per germline, CDR1 SGHVS and CDR2 FQNEAQ. In DNA form, the CDR3 reads TGTGCCAGCAGCCCCGACAGGACGTACGAGCAGTACTTC. Residues: CASSPDRTYEQYF.

The chain uses TRBV19 and TRBJ1-1, with D tentatively TRBD1 (5 bases). V lost 6 bases and J 3 bases, leaving 8 bases between the germline ends. Germline V gene sequence: CDR1 LNHDA, CDR2 SQIVND (reference sequence). The CDR3 runs to 12 residues. The CDR3 nucleotides read TGTGCCAGTAGGACAGCTTACACTGAAGCTTTCTTT. It encodes CASRTAYTEAFF.

V usage is TRBV5-1 and J usage is TRBJ1-6; D is unclear. The V end lost 4 bases, the J end lost 10 bases, and 18 bases lay between the germline ends. Per germline, CDR1 SGHRS and CDR2 YFSETQ. This CDR3 region has 15 residues. This CDR3 is CASSVVSEAVSPLHF. The CDR3 nucleotides read TGCGCCAGCAGCGTCGTCAGTGAGGCGGTATCACCCCTCCACTTT.

This chain connects TRBV7-3 to TRBJ1-6; perhaps TRBD1 as D (5 bases). The CDR3 has 17 residues. CDR1 and CDR2 (germline): SGHTA, FQGTGA. The V end lost 0 bases, the J end lost 0 bases, and 9 bases lay between the germline ends. The CDR3 bases are TGTGCCAGCAGCTTAACTGGACATAGCTCCTATAATTCACCCCTCCACTTT. This sequence encodes CASSLTGHSSYNSPLHF.

The V gene is TRBV4-2, the J gene TRBJ2-3; 8 nucleotides align to TRBD2. The CDR3 contains 18 residues. The V gene's germline CDR1 is LGHNA and CDR2 YNFKEQ. V was pared by 0 bases and J by 3 bases, with 11 bases of the junction left unmatched. The CDR3 coding sequence is TGTGCCAGCAGCCAAGATAGAGGGGATAGCGGGAAAACAGATACGCAGTATTTT. This sequence encodes CASSQDRGDSGKTDTQYF.

The rearrangement joins TRBV28 to TRBJ2-7; 15 positions agree with TRBD2. The length of the CDR3 is 20 residues. J lost 0 bases, V lost 7 bases, and 16 bases had no gene match. Germline assignment: CDR1 MDHEN and CDR2 SYDVKM. The CDR3 loop is CASTTPRDMGLAGGSYEQYF. CDR3 nucleotides: TGTGCCAGCACTACGCCCCGGGACATGGGACTAGCGGGAGGCTCCTACGAGCAGTACTTC.

Points on this clone: The same CDR3 arises from other DNA sequences in this sample as well. The V call is TRBV19, the J call TRBJ2-7; 7 nucleotides match TRBD2. In germline, CDR1 is LNHDA, CDR2 SQIVND (reference sequence). The CDR3 consists of 15 residues. V gave up 1 base and J gave up 0 bases; unmatched junction bases: 3. The CDR3 sequence: CASSIAGGISYEQYF. The CDR3 nucleotides read TGTGCCAGTAGTATAGCGGGAGGCATCTCCTACGAGCAGTACTTC.

J is TRBJ1-2 and V is TRBV28; D not resolved. Trimming cost V 5 bases and J 4 bases, with 14 bases left between them. The CDR3 length is 14 residues. From germline, CDR1 is MDHEN and CDR2 SYDVKM. The CDR3: CASSAVGFVYGYTF. In DNA form, the CDR3 reads TGTGCCAGCAGTGCCGTCGGTTTCGTCTATGGCTACACCTTC.

The V and J genes are TRBV27 and TRBJ1-5; TRBD1 aligns across 7 bases. V dropped 2 bases and J dropped 1; count of bases not matched to a gene: 8. This CDR3 spans 17 amino acids. Germline V CDR1 and CDR2: MNHEY, SMNVEV (reference sequence). The CDR3 nucleotides are TGTGCCAGCAGTTTACCCTGGACAGGACCCAGCAATCAGCCCCAGCATTTT. It encodes CASSLPWTGPSNQPQHF.

The rearrangement joins TRBV5-1 to TRBJ2-1, with a possible D match to TRBD1 (5 bases). The CDR3 is 16 residues long. Germline CDR1 SGHRS, CDR2 YFSETQ. The V end was cut by 4 bases, the J end by 6 bases, with 20 bases between. CDR3: CASSPLDSLRLNEQFF. CDR3 nucleotide sequence: TGCGCCAGCAGCCCTCTCGACAGCCTAAGACTCAATGAGCAGTTCTTC.

The chain couples TRBV18 to TRBJ2-2; TRBD2 matches 7 bases. V lost 3 bases, J lost 6 bases, and 7 bases stayed unmatched. The germline gives CDR1 KGHSH, CDR2 LQKENI. The CDR3 sequence is 15 residues long. CDR3 amino acids: CASSPQGLVAGELFF. CDR3 sequence (DNA): TGTGCCAGCTCACCCCAAGGACTAGTTGCCGGGGAGCTGTTTTTT.